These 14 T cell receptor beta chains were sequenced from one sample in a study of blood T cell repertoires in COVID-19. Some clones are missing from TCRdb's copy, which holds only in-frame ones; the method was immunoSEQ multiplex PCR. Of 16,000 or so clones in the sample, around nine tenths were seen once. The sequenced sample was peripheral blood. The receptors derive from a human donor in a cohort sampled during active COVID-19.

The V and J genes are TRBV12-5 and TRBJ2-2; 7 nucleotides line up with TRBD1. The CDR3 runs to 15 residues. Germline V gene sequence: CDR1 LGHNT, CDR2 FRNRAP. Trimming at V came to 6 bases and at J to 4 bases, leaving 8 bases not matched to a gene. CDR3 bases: TGTGCTAGTGGCTCGACAGGGCAGAGCACCGGGGAGCTGTTTTTT. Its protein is CASGSTGQSTGELFF.

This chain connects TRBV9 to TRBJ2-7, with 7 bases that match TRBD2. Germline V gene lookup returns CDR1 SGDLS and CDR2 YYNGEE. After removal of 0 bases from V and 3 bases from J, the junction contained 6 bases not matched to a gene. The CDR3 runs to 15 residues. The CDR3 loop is CASSVGGPGGYEQYF. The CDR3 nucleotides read TGTGCCAGCAGCGTAGGAGGTCCGGGAGGCTACGAGCAGTACTTC.

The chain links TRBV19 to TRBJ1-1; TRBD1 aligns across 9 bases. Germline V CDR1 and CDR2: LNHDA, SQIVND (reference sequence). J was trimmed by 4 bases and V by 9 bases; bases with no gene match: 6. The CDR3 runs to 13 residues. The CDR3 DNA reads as TGTGCCAGCGGACAGGGGTTCGTCACTGAAGCTTTCTTT. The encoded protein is CASGQGFVTEAFF.

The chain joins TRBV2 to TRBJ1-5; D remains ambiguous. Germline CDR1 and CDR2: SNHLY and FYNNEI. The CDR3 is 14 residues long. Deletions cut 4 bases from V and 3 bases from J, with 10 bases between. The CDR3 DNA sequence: TGTGCCAGCAGTGTAGACATTCTCAATCAGCCCCAGCATTTT. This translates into CASSVDILNQPQHF.

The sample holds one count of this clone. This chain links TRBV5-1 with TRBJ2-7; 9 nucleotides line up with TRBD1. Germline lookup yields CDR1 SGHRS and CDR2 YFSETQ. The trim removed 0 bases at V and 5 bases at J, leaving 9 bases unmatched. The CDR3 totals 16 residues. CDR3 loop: CASSLAPLGQGDEQYF. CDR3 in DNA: TGCGCCAGCAGCTTGGCGCCCCTGGGACAGGGCGACGAGCAGTACTTC.

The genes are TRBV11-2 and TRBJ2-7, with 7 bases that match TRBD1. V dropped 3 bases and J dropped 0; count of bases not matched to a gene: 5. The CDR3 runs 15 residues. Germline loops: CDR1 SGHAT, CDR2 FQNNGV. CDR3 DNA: TGTGCCAGCAGCTTTACAGGGGTTTACTCCTACGAGCAGTACTTC. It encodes CASSFTGVYSYEQYF. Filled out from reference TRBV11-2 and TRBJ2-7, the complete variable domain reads EAGVAQSPRYKIIEKRQSVAFWCNPISGHATLYWYQQILGQGPKLLIQFQNNGVVDDSQLPKDRFSAERLKGVDSTLKIQPAKLEDSAVYLCASSFTGVYSYEQYFGPGTRLTVT.

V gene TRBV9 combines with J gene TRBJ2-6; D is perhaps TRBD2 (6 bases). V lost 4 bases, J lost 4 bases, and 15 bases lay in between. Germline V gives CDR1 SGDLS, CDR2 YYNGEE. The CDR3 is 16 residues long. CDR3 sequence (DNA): TGTGCCAGCAGCATTGGCTGGGGACTCGGGGCCAACGTCCTGACTTTC. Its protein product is CASSIGWGLGANVLTF. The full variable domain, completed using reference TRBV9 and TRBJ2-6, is DSGVTQTPKHLITATGQRVTLRCSPRSGDLSVYWYQQSLDQGLQFLIQYYNGEERAKGNILERFSAQQFPDLHSELNLSSLELGDSALYFCASSIGWGLGANVLTFGAGSRLTVL.

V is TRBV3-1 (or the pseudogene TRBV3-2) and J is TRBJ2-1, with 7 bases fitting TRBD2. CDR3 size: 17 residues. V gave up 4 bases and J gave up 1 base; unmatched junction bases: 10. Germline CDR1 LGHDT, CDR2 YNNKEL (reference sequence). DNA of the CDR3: TGTGCCAGCAGCCCAGGACTAGACGAACAATCCTACAATGAGCAGTTCTTC. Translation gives CASSPGLDEQSYNEQFF.

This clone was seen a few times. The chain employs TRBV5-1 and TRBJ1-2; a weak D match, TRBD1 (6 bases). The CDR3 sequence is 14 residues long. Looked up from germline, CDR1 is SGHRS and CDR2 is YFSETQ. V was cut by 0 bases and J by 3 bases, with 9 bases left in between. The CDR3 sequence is CASSLDRADYGYTF. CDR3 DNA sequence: TGCGCCAGCAGCTTGGACAGGGCTGACTATGGCTACACCTTC.

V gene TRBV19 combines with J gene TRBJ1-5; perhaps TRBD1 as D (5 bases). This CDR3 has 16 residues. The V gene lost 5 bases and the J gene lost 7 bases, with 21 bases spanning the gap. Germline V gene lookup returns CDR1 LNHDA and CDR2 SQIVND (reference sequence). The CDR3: CASSRGTKGAGQPQHF. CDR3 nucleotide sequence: TGTGCCAGTAGTCGGGGGACCAAAGGGGCAGGGCAGCCCCAGCATTTT.

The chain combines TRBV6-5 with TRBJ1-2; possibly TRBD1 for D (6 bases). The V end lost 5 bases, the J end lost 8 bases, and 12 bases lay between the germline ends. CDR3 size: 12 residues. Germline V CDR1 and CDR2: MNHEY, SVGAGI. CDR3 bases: TGTGCCAGCAGTAAACTGACAGGAGGCTACACCTTC. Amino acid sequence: CASSKLTGGYTF.

The CDR3 region is CASSWGGTDTQYF. The DNA for the CDR3 is TGTGCCAGCAGCTGGGGGGGCACAGATACGCAGTATTTT. The chain has TRBV7-3 and TRBJ2-3; a possible D gene is TRBD2 (6 bases). The V end was cut by 4 bases, the J end by 1 base, with 6 bases between. Germline CDR1 and CDR2: SGHTA and FQGTGA. This CDR3 is 13 amino acids long.

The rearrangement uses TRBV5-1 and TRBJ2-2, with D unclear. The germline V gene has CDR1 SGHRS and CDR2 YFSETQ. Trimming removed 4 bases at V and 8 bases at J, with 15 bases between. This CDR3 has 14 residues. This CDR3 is CASSIKIPEGELFF. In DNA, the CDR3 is TGCGCCAGCAGCATCAAGATCCCAGAAGGGGAGCTGTTTTTT. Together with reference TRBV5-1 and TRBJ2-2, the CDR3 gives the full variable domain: KAGVTQTPRYLIKTRGQQVTLSCSPISGHRSVSWYQQTPGQGLQFLFEYFSETQRNKGNFPGRFSGRQFSNSRSEMNVSTLELGDSALYLCASSIKIPEGELFFGEGSRLTVL.

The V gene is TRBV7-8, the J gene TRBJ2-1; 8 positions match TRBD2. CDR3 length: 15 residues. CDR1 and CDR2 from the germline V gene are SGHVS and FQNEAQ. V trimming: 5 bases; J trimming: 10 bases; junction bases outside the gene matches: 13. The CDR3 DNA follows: TGTGCCAGCAGCAAAGCGGGGGTCCTGTGGGGAGAGCAGTTCTTC. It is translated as CASSKAGVLWGEQFF.